The rows below give T cell receptor beta chains drawn from one sample of a study of blood T cells in healthy people across ages. TCRdb passed the 5' RACE reads through MiXCR, listing each CDR3 protein once. The sample has around 800,000 distinct CDR3 sequences; approximately 67% are singletons. Sequencing input: blood. These receptors all come from a man aged 25-45 years in good health. Both conserved end residues are part of each CDR3. Each record gives: V gene, D gene, clone size, J gene, CDR3 DNA, CDR3 protein. The D gene is left open where the match is weak. Clone sizes are given selectively: once, few, many, or a class where the clone is expanded.

TRBV2	NA	NA	TRBJ1-2	TGTGCCAGCACTCAGGGGAGCTACACCTTC	CASTQGSYTF
TRBV20-1	NA	few	TRBJ2-7	TGCAGTGCTAGGTCTAGCGATTCGTGGGAGCAGTACTTC	CSARSSDSWEQYF
TRBV6-5	NA	NA	TRBJ1-1	TGTGCCAGCAGTTACTCGGTAGCGGGGGGAGCCACTGAAGCTTTCTTT	CASSYSVAGGATEAFF
TRBV7-9	NA	NA	TRBJ2-5	TGTGCCAGCAGCTTAGCGGTCGGTCTGGGGGAGACCCAGTACTTC	CASSLAVGLGETQYF
TRBV7-2	NA	many	TRBJ2-5	TGTGCCAGCAGCGACATACGGGGGGCGGGAGAGACCCAGTACTTC	CASSDIRGAGETQYF
TRBV5-8	TRBD1	NA	TRBJ1-2	TGTGCCAGCAGCGGCGGGGACAGATACTATGGCTACACCTTC	CASSGGDRYYGYTF
TRBV11-1	NA	few	TRBJ2-7	TGTGCCAGCAGCCCTCTCAGGACGGGCGAGCAGTACTTC	CASSPLRTGEQYF
TRBV6-2/TRBV6-3	NA	NA	TRBJ2-1	TGTGCCAGCAGTTACTTCTCGGGGGTTTCCTACAATGAGCAGTTCTTC	CASSYFSGVSYNEQFF
TRBV29-1	TRBD2	NA	TRBJ2-1	TGCAGCGTTGGTCGGGGGGGATCATATGAGCAGTTCTTC	CSVGRGGSYEQFF
TRBV7-8	NA	NA	TRBJ2-5	TGTGCCAGCAGCCCCTGGGGCAGCCTTGGGGCAGAGACCCAGTACTTC	CASSPWGSLGAETQYF
TRBV20-1	TRBD1	NA	TRBJ2-4	TGCAGTGCTAACCAGGGGGCTAGGAAGTACTTC	CSANQGARKYF
TRBV9	NA	few	TRBJ2-1	TGTGCCAGCAGCGAAACAGGGAGGGCGATTGAGCAGTTCTTC	CASSETGRAIEQFF
TRBV6-5	TRBD1	NA	TRBJ2-5	TGTGCCAGCAGTTCCCCGGGACAGATGGTCGTGGAGACCCAGTACTTC	CASSSPGQMVVETQYF
TRBV6-5	NA	NA	TRBJ2-1	TGTGCCAGCAGTCGACCGGGAGACAATGAGCAGTTCTTC	CASSRPGDNEQFF